This T cell receptor beta chain was found in a study of preoperative IRX-2 immunotherapy in early breast cancer. Clones were sequenced by immunoSEQ multiplex PCR, and TCRdb holds only the in-frame ones, with some missing. This sample carries tens of thousands of clones, roughly four fifths of them seen once, and the ten largest clones take approximately 1.5%. Treatment of the sample: preoperative locoregional IRX-2 cytokine immunotherapy. Germline V gene data show CDR1 as KGHSH and CDR2 as LQKENI. The germline V and J ends were trimmed by 1 base and 4 bases, with 16 bases remaining between them. The CDR3 contains 16 residues.

The TCR sequence derives from a human donor with breast cancer. The sequencing here drew on lymph node tissue, taken after IRX-2 immunotherapy. The gene calls are TRBV18 and TRBJ1-2, with D perhaps matching TRBD1 (5 bases). In DNA form, the CDR3 reads TGTGCCAGCTCACCACGTTCGGCAGGGCAATTCTATGGCTACACCTTC. Amino acid sequence: CASSPRSAGQFYGYTF. Together with reference TRBV18 and TRBJ1-2, the CDR3 gives the full variable domain: NAGVMQNPRHLVRRRGQEARLRCSPMKGHSHVYWYRQLPEEGLKFMVYLQKENIIDESGMPKERFSAEFPKEGPSILRIQQVVRGDSAAYFCASSPRSAGQFYGYTFGSGTRLTVV.